A single sample is the source of the 29 T cell receptor beta chains below, sequenced in a study of blood T cell repertoires in COVID-19. Produced via immunoSEQ multiplex PCR; TCRdb's table is partial and in-frame only. The sample contains around 130,000 clones, roughly nine tenths of which appear only once. Sample: peripheral blood. The receptors shown here come from a human donor with COVID-19, enrolled during active disease. The donor label of this sample is uncertain.

The chain recombines TRBV6-1 with TRBJ2-7, with D maybe TRBD1 (5 bases). CDR3 length equals 16 residues. In germline, CDR1 is MNHNS, CDR2 SASEGT. V was trimmed by 0 bases and J by 3 bases, leaving 15 bases between them. The CDR3 nucleotides read TGTGCCAGCAGTGAAGCGCTTCCAGGGTCTGGCTACGAGCAGTACTTC. This codes for CASSEALPGSGYEQYF.

The J gene is TRBJ2-5, the V gene TRBV7-6, with 7 nucleotides matching TRBD1. CDR1 is SGHVS and CDR2 is FNYEAQ in the germline V gene. The junction had 9 bases not matched to a gene; V was cut back by 6 bases and J by 2 bases. CDR3 length equals 15 residues. The CDR3 spells CASRGGRGLQETQYF. CDR3 coding DNA: TGTGCCAGCAGAGGCGGCAGGGGGTTACAAGAGACCCAGTACTTC. The full variable domain, completed using reference TRBV7-6 and TRBJ2-5, is GAGVSQSPRYKVTKRGQDVALRCDPISGHVSLYWYRQALGQGPEFLTYFNYEAQQDKSGLPNDRFSAERPEGSISTLTIQRTEQRDSAMYRCASRGGRGLQETQYFGPGTRLLVL.

The chain links TRBV7-9 to TRBJ2-7, with D possibly being TRBD1 (5 bases). The germline V gene has CDR1 SEHNR and CDR2 FQNEAQ (reference sequence). Trimming shortened V by 5 bases and J by 0 bases, and 11 bases separated the two germline ends. The CDR3 has 14 residues. The CDR3 region is CASSGQGFSYEQYF. CDR3 coding DNA: TGTGCCAGCAGCGGTCAGGGATTCTCCTACGAGCAGTACTTC.

The rearrangement uses TRBV3-1 (or the pseudogene TRBV3-2) and TRBJ1-1, with D unclear. CDR3 length: 14 amino acids. V was shortened by 1 base and J by 8 bases, with 14 bases between the two germline ends. Germline V gene lookup returns CDR1 LGHDT and CDR2 YNNKEL (reference sequence). The CDR3 DNA is TGTGCCAGCAGCCAAGTGGCAGCGGGTGGGGAAGCTTTCTTT. The encoded protein is CASSQVAAGGEAFF.

The chain uses TRBV11-2 and TRBJ1-1; D is undetermined. Trimming took off 1 base at V and 3 bases at J, with 6 bases between the two ends. Germline V CDR1 and CDR2: SGHAT, FQNNGV. The length of the CDR3 is 13 residues. CDR3 protein: CASSLGRDTEAFF. As DNA, the CDR3 is TGTGCCAGCAGCTTAGGCCGGGACACTGAAGCTTTCTTT.

The chain uses TRBV19 and TRBJ1-3; the D is unclear. Germline assignment: CDR1 LNHDA and CDR2 SQIVND (reference sequence). This CDR3 region has 12 residues. V lost 9 bases and J lost 3, with 9 bases in between. In nucleotides, the CDR3 is TGTGCCAGCGCGGGATTTGGAAACACCATATATTTT. Amino acids: CASAGFGNTIYF.

This rearrangement joins TRBV7-9 to TRBJ2-1; a weak D match, TRBD2 (6 bases). Germline CDR1 is SEHNR and CDR2 is FQNEAQ (reference sequence). The CDR3 sequence is 16 residues long. V gave up 5 bases and J gave up 5 bases, with 19 bases separating them. CDR3 DNA sequence: TGTGCCAGCAGCCTAACGAACCCGCGGGACGACAATGAGCAGTTCTTC. It yields the protein CASSLTNPRDDNEQFF.

The CDR3 coding sequence is TGTGCCAGTAGTGGGGGGGACAGCAATCAGCCCCAGCATTTT. Its translation: CASSGGDSNQPQHF. The V gene is TRBV19, the J gene TRBJ1-5; D possibly corresponds to TRBD1 (5 bases). The CDR3 consists of 14 residues. CDR1 is LNHDA and CDR2 is SQIVND in the germline V gene (reference sequence). V was shortened by 5 bases and J by 1 base, with 9 bases between the two germline ends. The whole variable domain, filled in from reference TRBV19 and TRBJ1-5, reads DGGITQSPKYLFRKEGQNVTLSCEQNLNHDAMYWYRQDPGQGLRLIYYSQIVNDFQKGDIAEGYSVSREKKESFPLTVTSAQKNPTAFYLCASSGGDSNQPQHFGDGTRLSIL.

V is TRBV7-3 and J is TRBJ1-1, with D hard to call. Germline V lookup: CDR1 SGHTA, CDR2 FQGTGA. CDR3 length: 15 residues. V lost 4 bases and J 3 bases, leaving 15 bases between the germline ends. The CDR3 DNA follows: TGTGCCAGCAGCTCTACTGGTGGGGAGGACACTGAAGCTTTCTTT. Its protein product is CASSSTGGEDTEAFF.

V and J are TRBV4-2 and TRBJ1-1; weak D call: TRBD1 (5 bases). In germline, CDR1 is LGHNA, CDR2 YNFKEQ. The V and J ends lost 5 bases and 4 bases respectively, with 14 bases between them. The CDR3 is 14 residues long. The CDR3 protein is CASSYQQGRTEAFF. The CDR3 nucleotides read TGTGCCAGCAGCTATCAGCAGGGTCGCACTGAAGCTTTCTTT.

The V and J genes are TRBV6-5 and TRBJ1-1; 9 bases line up with TRBD1. V shed 0 bases and J 3 bases; nucleotides not matched to a gene: 5. CDR3 length: 16 residues. CDR1 and CDR2 (germline): MNHEY, SVGAGI. The CDR3 DNA is TGTGCCAGCAGTTACTCGGGGACAGGGCTGGACACTGAAGCTTTCTTT. Protein sequence: CASSYSGTGLDTEAFF.

This chain connects TRBV30 to TRBJ1-1, with TRBD1 identical over 8 bases. CDR1 is GTSNPN and CDR2 is SVGIG in the germline V gene (reference sequence). V was clipped by 4 bases and J by 7 bases; unmatched bases: 5. There are 12 residues in the CDR3. CDR3 residues: CAWTGRGREAFF. CDR3 bases: TGTGCCTGGACGGGCAGGGGGCGTGAAGCTTTCTTT.

The chain carries TRBV4-2 and TRBJ2-7; 10 bases agree with TRBD2. V shed 2 bases and J 1 base; nucleotides not matched to a gene: 2. The CDR3 has 15 residues. CDR1 is LGHNA, CDR2 YNFKEQ, per germline. The CDR3 bases are TGTGCCAGCAGCCAAACTAGCGGGGTGTCCTACGAGCAGTACTTC. Residues: CASSQTSGVSYEQYF.

The chain carries TRBV20-1 and TRBJ1-1; D call uncertain. The germline CDR1 and CDR2 sequences are DFQATT and SNEGSKA (reference sequence). V gave up 8 bases and J gave up 5 bases, with 12 bases separating them. The CDR3 length is 11 residues. This CDR3 reads CSSKDGTEAFF. The CDR3 coding sequence is TGCAGTTCAAAAGACGGGACTGAAGCTTTCTTT.

The V call is TRBV11-2, the J call TRBJ2-5; 9 bases are shared with TRBD2. This CDR3 contains 14 residues. The V and J ends lost 1 base and 3 bases, in that order; junction bases with no gene match: 0. Germline-derived CDR1 and CDR2 are SGHAT and FQNNGV. The CDR3 loop reads CASSLGLAEETQYF. In nucleotides, the CDR3 is TGTGCCAGCAGCTTAGGACTAGCGGAAGAGACCCAGTACTTC.

There are a few counts of this clone. The chain is built from TRBV5-4 and TRBJ1-5; 7 bases map to TRBD1. V lost 1 base to trimming and J lost 5 bases; unmatched junction nucleotides: 6. Germline loops: CDR1 SGHNT, CDR2 YYREEE (reference sequence). This CDR3 contains 15 residues. In DNA form, the CDR3 reads TGTGCCAGCAGCTTGTACGGGACAGAAGATCAGCCCCAGCATTTT. This codes for CASSLYGTEDQPQHF.

The V and J genes are TRBV11-2 and TRBJ1-2; tentatively, D is TRBD1 (5 bases). Trimming removed 1 base from V and 4 bases from J, with 7 bases in between. This CDR3 region has 13 residues. Germline values: CDR1 SGHAT, CDR2 FQNNGV. In DNA form, the CDR3 reads TGTGCCAGCAGCTTAGGACAGCTCTATGGCTACACCTTC. Its translation: CASSLGQLYGYTF.

The J gene is TRBJ1-4, the V gene TRBV11-2, with 7 nucleotides matching TRBD1. The V and J ends lost 8 bases and 6 bases, in that order; junction bases with no gene match: 12. The CDR3 sequence is 15 residues long. Per germline, CDR1 SGHAT and CDR2 FQNNGV. The CDR3 nucleotides read TGTGCCAGCCGACCGCCGGGACAGCTTCATGAAAAACTGTTTTTT. It translates to CASRPPGQLHEKLFF.

The chain has TRBV19 and TRBJ2-3; TRBD1 matches at 7 bases. With V trimmed by 5 bases and J by 0 bases, 17 bases remained unmatched. CDR3 length equals 19 residues. Germline V gives CDR1 LNHDA, CDR2 SQIVND (reference sequence). Here the CDR3 DNA reads TGTGCCAGTAGTCCCCCACTTAATACAGGGGATCCTAGCACAGATACGCAGTATTTT. Protein product: CASSPPLNTGDPSTDTQYF. The whole variable domain, remainder taken from reference TRBV19 and TRBJ2-3, is DGGITQSPKYLFRKEGQNVTLSCEQNLNHDAMYWYRQDPGQGLRLIYYSQIVNDFQKGDIAEGYSVSREKKESFPLTVTSAQKNPTAFYLCASSPPLNTGDPSTDTQYFGPGTRLTVL.

The rearrangement links TRBV13 to TRBJ1-5; D may be TRBD1 (6 bases). V lost 0 bases and J lost 7, with 10 bases in between. The CDR3 has 14 amino acids. Germline-derived CDR1 and CDR2 are PRHDT and FYEKMQ (reference sequence). In DNA, the CDR3 is TGTGCCAGCAGCTTAGGGCAGGGGAAACAGCCCCAGCATTTT. Protein product: CASSLGQGKQPQHF.

CDR3 sequence (DNA): TGTGCCACCAGTGAGACAGGGGGCGTGAAGACAGATACGCAGTATTTT. The encoded protein is CATSETGGVKTDTQYF. The chain couples TRBV24-1 to TRBJ2-3; 10 bases fit TRBD1. This CDR3 has 16 residues. Per germline, CDR1 KGHDR and CDR2 SFDVKD. V dropped 4 bases and J dropped 3; count of bases not matched to a gene: 6.

The chain uses TRBV11-2 and TRBJ2-1, with 11 bases lining up with TRBD1. CDR3 length: 14 amino acids. V gave up 3 bases and J gave up 8 bases; unmatched junction bases: 3. Germline V gene data show CDR1 as SGHAT and CDR2 as FQNNGV. The CDR3 sequence: CASSLDRGLYEQFF. CDR3 in DNA: TGTGCCAGCAGCTTGGACAGGGGGCTTTATGAGCAGTTCTTC.

The CDR3 loop reads CATSRVGAAAYGYTF. The CDR3 DNA follows: TGTGCCACCAGCAGGGTGGGGGCAGCCGCATACGGCTACACCTTC. V and J are TRBV15 and TRBJ1-2; D is possibly TRBD1 (6 bases). The V end was cut by 3 bases, the J end by 8 bases, with 19 bases between. This CDR3 region has 15 residues. The germline CDR1 and CDR2 sequences are LNHNV and YYDKDF (reference sequence). Complete variable domain (other parts from reference TRBV15 and TRBJ1-2): DAMVIQNPRYQVTQFGKPVTLSCSQTLNHNVMYWYQQKSSQAPKLLFHYYDKDFNNEADTPDNFQSRRPNTSFCFLDIRSPGLGDTAMYLCATSRVGAAAYGYTFGSGTRLTVV.

This chain connects TRBV9 to TRBJ2-1; the D gene is possibly TRBD1 (5 bases). CDR3 length: 15 residues. Germline CDR1 is SGDLS and CDR2 is YYNGEE. The germline V and J ends were trimmed by 0 bases and 9 bases, with 16 bases remaining between them. Here the CDR3 DNA reads TGTGCCAGCAGCGTAGAAACAGGCGATTTCGGTGAGCAGTTCTTC. Its translation: CASSVETGDFGEQFF.

Comment on this clone: The same CDR3 arises from other DNA sequences in this sample as well. V and J are TRBV28 and TRBJ1-4, with 8 bases identical to TRBD1. V gave up 4 bases and J gave up 8 bases; unmatched junction bases: 6. Germline CDR1 reads MDHEN; CDR2 reads SYDVKM. CDR3 length: 14 amino acids. CDR3 protein: CASSSGQEGEKLFF. CDR3 coding DNA: TGTGCCAGCAGTTCGGGACAGGAAGGAGAAAAACTGTTTTTT.

This clone was detected a few times. This chain joins TRBV25-1 and TRBJ1-3; a weak D match, TRBD1 (5 bases). The CDR3 runs to 14 residues. Germline V gene lookup returns CDR1 MGHDK and CDR2 SYGVNS. Trimming pared 5 bases from V and 8 bases from J, leaving 16 bases between. The CDR3 sequence is CASSPEARGDTIYF. The CDR3 DNA reads as TGTGCCAGCAGTCCTGAGGCCCGGGGGGACACCATATATTTT.

This chain joins TRBV11-3 and TRBJ1-4; a possible D gene is TRBD1 (6 bases). Trimming left V 3 bases short and J 6 bases short, with 11 bases between. The CDR3 is 14 amino acids. Germline CDR1 is SGHNT and CDR2 is YENEEA. CDR3 residues: CASSFSPGDEKLFF. The CDR3 coding sequence is TGTGCCAGCAGCTTTTCGCCAGGGGATGAAAAACTGTTTTTT.

This clone has just one count. In the same sample, other DNA sequences code for this CDR3. The CDR3 sequence: CSATGDTEAFF. Here the CDR3 DNA reads TGCAGTGCTACGGGAGACACTGAAGCTTTCTTT. The chain carries TRBV20-1 and TRBJ1-1; D remains ambiguous. This CDR3 region has 11 residues. The V and J ends lost 4 bases and 3 bases respectively, with 6 bases between them. Germline V gene lookup returns CDR1 DFQATT and CDR2 SNEGSKA (reference sequence).

This chain joins TRBV4-1 and TRBJ2-1; 10 bases are shared with TRBD2. V lost 1 base, J lost 3 bases, and 6 bases stayed unmatched. The CDR3 totals 17 residues. Germline CDR1 MGHRA, CDR2 YSYEKL. CDR3 residues: CASSQGGLAGVYNEQFF. DNA of the CDR3: TGCGCCAGCAGCCAAGGAGGGCTAGCGGGAGTCTACAATGAGCAGTTCTTC.